What follows are 5 T cell receptor beta chains derived from one specimen sequenced in a study of cytomegalovirus exposure and HLA in healthy donors. The PCR ran on 60 Vbeta and 13 Jbeta primers. Produced via immunoSEQ multiplex PCR; TCRdb's table is partial and in-frame only. The sample lists over 150,000 clones, 82% occurring once. Sequenced sample: PBMCs. The receptors originated from a boy aged 2 to 10 in good health and CMV-seronegative.

The chain couples TRBV4-3 to TRBJ1-4; D gene ambiguous. Germline assignment: CDR1 LGHNA and CDR2 YSLEER. V lost 1 base and J lost 8, with 11 bases in between. The CDR3 is 14 amino acids. Here the CDR3 reads CASSQAPPGEKLFF. DNA for the CDR3: TGCGCCAGCAGCCAAGCCCCTCCGGGAGAAAAACTGTTTTTT.

This sequence joins TRBV2 and TRBJ2-7; possible D gene TRBD1, 5 bases. Trimming took 2 bases from V and 3 from J, leaving 11 bases between them. The CDR3 spans 14 residues. Germline loops: CDR1 SNHLY, CDR2 FYNNEI. The CDR3, as DNA: TGTGCCAGCAGTGAACAAGGGGCAGGCTACGAGCAGTACTTC. It codes for CASSEQGAGYEQYF.

The sample holds one count of this clone. This rearrangement joins TRBV7-2 to TRBJ2-7; TRBD2 aligns across 11 bases. This CDR3 region has 15 residues. J gave up 1 base and V 8 bases, and 7 bases lay outside the gene matches. CDR1 SGHTA and CDR2 FQGNSA come from the germline V gene. The CDR3: CASGRIAGGSYEQYF. As DNA, the CDR3 is TGTGCCAGCGGAAGAATAGCGGGGGGGTCCTACGAGCAGTACTTC. Supplemented by reference TRBV7-2 and TRBJ2-7, the full variable domain reads GAGVSQSPSNKVTEKGKDVELRCDPISGHTALYWYRQSLGQGLEFLIYFQGNSAPDKSGLPSDRFSAERTGGSVSTLTIQRTQQEDSAVYLCASGRIAGGSYEQYFGPGTRLTVT.

This rearrangement joins TRBV4-2 to TRBJ1-2; the D is unclear. Germline V gene data show CDR1 as LGHNA and CDR2 as YNFKEQ. This CDR3 spans 15 amino acids. Between the trimmed V and J ends, which lost 1 base and 1 base, there was a span of 10 bases. CDR3 DNA: TGTGCCAGCAGCCAAGTTACAGTCCTTAACTATGGCTACACCTTC. As protein: CASSQVTVLNYGYTF.

The chain couples TRBV7-9 to TRBJ1-2; maybe TRBD1 (5 bases). Trimming removed 5 bases at V and 4 bases at J, with 17 bases between. CDR3 length: 15 amino acids. Germline V gene lookup returns CDR1 SEHNR and CDR2 FQNEAQ (reference sequence). CDR3 in amino acids: CASSPPGHYSYGYTF. The CDR3 coding sequence is TGTGCCAGCAGCCCGCCCGGACATTATAGCTATGGCTACACCTTC. Drawing the rest from reference TRBV7-9 and TRBJ1-2, the complete variable domain is DTGVSQNPRHKITKRGQNVTFRCDPISEHNRLYWYRQTLGQGPEFLTYFQNEAQLEKSRLLSDRFSAERPKGSFSTLEIQRTEQGDSAMYLCASSPPGHYSYGYTFGSGTRLTVV.